Listed here is a single T cell receptor (beta chain). Germline-derived CDR1 and CDR2 are SGHTA and FQGTGA. This CDR3 region has 14 residues. V lost 6 bases, J lost 8 bases, and 19 bases lay in between. The data stem from a study of blood T cell repertoires in COVID-19. How the authors handled the data: Amplifying reference gene primers gave estimates of nucleated cell counts. This table comes from immunoSEQ multiplex PCR, and its TCRdb copy is limited to in-frame clones, with some not included. That table is the source of V, J and clone size, and D and trimming were worked out from the DNA. The sample records around 140,000 clones, about 81% being singletons.

The specimen sequenced was PBMCs or T cells enriched from blood (not recorded which). The V gene is TRBV7-3, the J gene TRBJ1-2, with a weak D call TRBD1 (6 bases). The source is a man in his forties or fifties with acute COVID-19. CDR3: CASSYGTSQGGYTF. CDR3 coding DNA: TGTGCCAGCAGTTACGGGACAAGTCAAGGCGGCTACACCTTC.